This TCR beta chain was retrieved from a study of metastatic and nonmetastatic thyroid tumors. As for the study in general: The study looked at repertoires side by side in blood and in tumor or nodule tissue from malignant and benign thyroid patients.

Authors' processing steps: Building a distant-metastasis classifier for papillary thyroid cancer drew on CDR3 differences across clinicopathological groups. TCRdb reprocessed the PCR reads via MiXCR. The V and J calls here are based on TCRdb, not the publication. The data show more than 20,000 clones, 13% seen once. About this clone itself: Its target is not known.

General observations from the study: Within blood and tumor, benign nodules reportedly had significantly lower TCR beta diversity than malignant thyroid tumors did.

Thyroid surgery was performed in patients who had received no treatment beforehand. Trimming took 2 bases from V and 2 from J, leaving 11 bases between them. In germline, CDR1 is SGHDT, CDR2 YYEEEE. The CDR3 runs to 15 residues. The rearrangement uses TRBV5-6 and TRBJ2-1; TRBD1 is a possible D gene (5 bases). The receptor was isolated from a female donor with papillary thyroid cancer or a benign thyroid nodule (not recorded which). Some clones in this sample may be carry-over from other donors' samples. Material: blood. This CDR3 reads CASSFGDRAYNEQFF. As DNA, the CDR3 is TGTGCCAGCAGCTTCGGAGACAGAGCCTACAATGAGCAGTTCTTC.